Presented here are 13 T cell receptor beta chains from one specimen sequenced in a study of Tregs in tolerant kidney transplant recipients. Produced via immunoSEQ multiplex PCR; TCRdb's table is partial and in-frame only. The table records 25,000 to 35,000 clones, about four fifths of them present only once. These receptors' targets are unknown. The source material was Tregs from blood cultured with allogeneic cells. Receptors were obtained from a human donor in good health.

V gene TRBV5-4 combines with J gene TRBJ2-1; D not resolved. This CDR3 contains 15 residues. Germline V gives CDR1 SGHNT, CDR2 YYREEE (reference sequence). V was cut by 0 bases and J by 0 bases, with 7 bases left in between. DNA for the CDR3: TGTGCCAGCAGCTTGGCCACCTCCTCCTACAATGAGCAGTTCTTC. Amino acids: CASSLATSSYNEQFF.

The rearrangement links TRBV11-2 to TRBJ2-1, with D unresolved. In germline, CDR1 is SGHAT, CDR2 FQNNGV. This CDR3 is built from 14 residues. Trimming shortened V by 3 bases and J by 5 bases, and 11 bases separated the two germline ends. CDR3 in amino acids: CASSFELANNEQFF. The CDR3 DNA sequence: TGTGCCAGCAGCTTCGAGTTGGCGAACAATGAGCAGTTCTTC.

The chain carries TRBV11-3 and TRBJ2-2; D tentatively fits TRBD1 or TRBD2 (6 bases each). CDR1 SGHNT and CDR2 YENEEA come from the germline V gene. Trimming stripped 1 base from V and 4 bases from J, with 13 bases between. The CDR3 is 16 amino acids. The CDR3 region is CASSLGRGLGTGELFF. The CDR3 DNA follows: TGTGCCAGCAGCTTAGGACGGGGGCTTGGCACCGGGGAGCTGTTTTTT.

In this sample, this clone is medium-sized (0.01 to 0.1%). The rearrangement links TRBV4-2 to TRBJ1-4, with a tentative D call TRBD1 (5 bases). This CDR3 has 15 residues. The V end lost 4 bases, the J end lost 8 bases, and 17 bases lay between the germline ends. Germline loops: CDR1 LGHNA, CDR2 YNFKEQ. CDR3 loop: CASSRDLLQVEKLFF. CDR3 in DNA: TGTGCCAGCAGCCGGGACTTGCTACAGGTGGAAAAACTGTTTTTT.

CDR3 in amino acids: CSTTTWSGELFF. The CDR3 nucleotides are TGCAGCACCACTACGTGGAGCGGGGAGCTGTTTTTT. The V gene is TRBV29-1, the J gene TRBJ2-2; the D is unclear. The length of the CDR3 is 12 residues. V gave up 8 bases and J gave up 7 bases, with 14 bases separating them. The germline CDR1 and CDR2 sequences are SQVTM and ANQGSEA.

The rearrangement uses TRBV19 and TRBJ1-4; 7 nucleotides line up with TRBD1. V lost 2 bases, J lost 7 bases, and 4 bases stayed unmatched. From germline, CDR1 is LNHDA and CDR2 SQIVND (reference sequence). The CDR3 is made up of 14 amino acids. CDR3 in DNA: TGTGCCAGTAGTATAAAGAGGGGGCGTGAAAAACTGTTTTTT. Protein sequence: CASSIKRGREKLFF.

The chain couples TRBV7-6 to TRBJ2-5, with a tentative D call TRBD1 (6 bases). The V gene lost 1 base and the J gene lost 1 base, with 13 bases spanning the gap. Germline-derived CDR1 and CDR2 are SGHVS and FNYEAQ. The CDR3 length is 16 residues. The CDR3 sequence is CASSLGRGKGQETQYF. In DNA form, the CDR3 reads TGTGCCAGCAGCTTAGGCAGGGGAAAAGGCCAAGAGACCCAGTACTTC. Filled out from reference TRBV7-6 and TRBJ2-5, the complete variable domain reads GAGVSQSPRYKVTKRGQDVALRCDPISGHVSLYWYRQALGQGPEFLTYFNYEAQQDKSGLPNDRFSAERPEGSISTLTIQRTEQRDSAMYRCASSLGRGKGQETQYFGPGTRLLVL.

The chain recombines TRBV27 with TRBJ1-2; D is possibly TRBD1 (5 bases). The V and J ends lost 2 bases and 8 bases respectively, with 18 bases between them. The germline gives CDR1 MNHEY, CDR2 SMNVEV (reference sequence). The CDR3 covers 15 residues. CDR3: CASSLKVRGLGGYTF. For the CDR3, the DNA is TGTGCCAGCAGTTTAAAAGTTAGGGGATTGGGGGGCTACACCTTC.

This sequence joins TRBV21-1 and TRBJ2-6. TRBV21-1 is noted as a pseudogene. The CDR3 loop spans 20 amino acids. In DNA form, the CDR3 reads TGTGCCAGCAGCATTACTCGTATCGGGACGGTTTACTCTGGGGCCAACGTCCTGACTTTC. This gives the protein CASSITRIGTVYSGANVLTF.

V gene TRBV18 combines with J gene TRBJ2-5; D is undetermined. The V end was cut by 6 bases, the J end by 2 bases, with 13 bases between. CDR1 is KGHSH and CDR2 is LQKENI in the germline V gene. The CDR3 covers 14 residues. CDR3 in amino acids: CASSRRLDQETQYF. In nucleotides, the CDR3 is TGTGCCAGCTCGCGGCGACTCGATCAAGAGACCCAGTACTTC.

This chain uses TRBV29-1 with TRBJ2-7; D is possibly TRBD1 (6 bases). Per the germline V gene, CDR1 is SQVTM and CDR2 is ANQGSEA. With 7 bases removed from V and 2 bases from J, the gap between germline ends came to 21 bases. The CDR3 spans 15 residues. CDR3 amino acids: CSARSRGSGAYEQYF. The DNA for the CDR3 is TGCAGCGCACGCTCCAGGGGAAGTGGGGCCTACGAGCAGTACTTC.

The CDR3 DNA reads as TGTGCCAGCAGCCCCTCAAATGGAAACACCATATATTTT. Amino acid sequence: CASSPSNGNTIYF. The chain combines TRBV7-6 with TRBJ1-3; D ambiguous. V lost 5 bases, J lost 3 bases, and 8 bases lay in between. Germline V CDR1 and CDR2: SGHVS, FNYEAQ. The CDR3 runs 13 residues.

The CDR3 here is CASSLTQEGKGTQYF. CDR3 bases: TGTGCCAGCAGCCTTACACAGGAGGGAAAGGGGACCCAGTACTTC. The genes are TRBV7-7 and TRBJ2-5, with D possibly TRBD2 on 6 matching bases. The germline gives CDR1 SSHAT, CDR2 FNYEAQ (reference sequence). CDR3 length: 15 residues. V lost 5 bases, J lost 7 bases, and 20 bases lay in between.